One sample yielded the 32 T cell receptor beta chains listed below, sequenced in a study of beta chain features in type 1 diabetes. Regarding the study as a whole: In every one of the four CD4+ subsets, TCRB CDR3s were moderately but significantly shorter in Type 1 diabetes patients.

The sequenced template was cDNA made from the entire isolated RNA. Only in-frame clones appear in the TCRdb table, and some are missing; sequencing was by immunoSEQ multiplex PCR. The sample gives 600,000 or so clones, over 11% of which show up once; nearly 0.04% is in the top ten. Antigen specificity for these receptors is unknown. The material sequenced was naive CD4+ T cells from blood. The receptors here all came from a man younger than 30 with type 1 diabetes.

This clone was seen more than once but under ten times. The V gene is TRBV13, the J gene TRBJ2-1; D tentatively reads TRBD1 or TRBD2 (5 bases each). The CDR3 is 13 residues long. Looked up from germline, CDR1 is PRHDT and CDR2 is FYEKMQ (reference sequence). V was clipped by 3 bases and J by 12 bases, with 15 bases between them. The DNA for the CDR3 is TGTGCCAGCAGCTTGGGGGTAGACGTCCGGCAGTTCTTC. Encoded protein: CASSLGVDVRQFF.

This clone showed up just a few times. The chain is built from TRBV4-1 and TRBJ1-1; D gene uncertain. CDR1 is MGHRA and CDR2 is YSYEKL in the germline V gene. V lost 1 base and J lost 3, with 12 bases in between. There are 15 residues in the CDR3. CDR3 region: CASSQVGAGDTEAFF. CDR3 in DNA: TGCGCCAGCAGCCAAGTTGGCGCGGGAGACACTGAAGCTTTCTTT.

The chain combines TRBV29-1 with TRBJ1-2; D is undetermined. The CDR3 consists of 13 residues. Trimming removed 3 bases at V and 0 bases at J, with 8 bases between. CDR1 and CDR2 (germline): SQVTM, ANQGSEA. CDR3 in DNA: TGCAGCGTTGAGGAGGGAACTAACTATGGCTACACCTTC. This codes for CSVEEGTNYGYTF.

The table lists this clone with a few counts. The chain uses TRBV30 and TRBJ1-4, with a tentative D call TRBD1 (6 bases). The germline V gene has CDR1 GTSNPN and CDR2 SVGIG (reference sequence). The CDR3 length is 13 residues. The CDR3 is CACTGSGNEKLFF. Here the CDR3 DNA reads TGTGCGTGCACAGGGTCGGGGAATGAAAAACTGTTTTTT.

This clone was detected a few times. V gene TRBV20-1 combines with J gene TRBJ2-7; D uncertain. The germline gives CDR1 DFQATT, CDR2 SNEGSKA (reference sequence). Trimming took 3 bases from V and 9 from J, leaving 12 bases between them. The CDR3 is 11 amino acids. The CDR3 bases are TGCAGTGCTAGGGATCCCCCTCGGCAGTACTTC. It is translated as CSARDPPRQYF.

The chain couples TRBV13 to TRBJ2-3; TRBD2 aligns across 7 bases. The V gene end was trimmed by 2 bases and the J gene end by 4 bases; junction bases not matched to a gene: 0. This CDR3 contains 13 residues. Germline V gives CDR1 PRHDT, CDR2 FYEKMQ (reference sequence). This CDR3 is CASSLRGADTQYF. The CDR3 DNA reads TGTGCCAGCAGCTTACGGGGGGCAGATACGCAGTATTTT.

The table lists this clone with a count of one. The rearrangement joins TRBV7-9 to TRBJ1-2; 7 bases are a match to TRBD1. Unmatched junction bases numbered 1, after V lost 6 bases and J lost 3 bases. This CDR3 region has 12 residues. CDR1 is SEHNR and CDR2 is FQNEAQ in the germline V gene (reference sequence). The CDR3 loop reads CASSDRDYGYTF. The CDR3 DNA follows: TGTGCCAGCAGTGACAGGGACTATGGCTACACCTTC.

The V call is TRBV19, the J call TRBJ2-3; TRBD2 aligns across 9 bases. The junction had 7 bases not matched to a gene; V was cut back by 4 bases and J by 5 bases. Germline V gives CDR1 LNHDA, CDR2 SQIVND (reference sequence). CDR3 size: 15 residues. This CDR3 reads CASSRSSGEGDTQYF. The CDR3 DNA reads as TGTGCCAGTAGTAGATCTAGCGGGGAGGGAGATACGCAGTATTTT.

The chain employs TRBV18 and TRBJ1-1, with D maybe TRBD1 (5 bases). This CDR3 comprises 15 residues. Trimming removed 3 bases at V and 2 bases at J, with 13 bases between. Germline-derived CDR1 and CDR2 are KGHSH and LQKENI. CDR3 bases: TGTGCCAGCTCACCCGGGAGTGGGGGAAACACTGAAGCTTTCTTT. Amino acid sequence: CASSPGSGGNTEAFF.

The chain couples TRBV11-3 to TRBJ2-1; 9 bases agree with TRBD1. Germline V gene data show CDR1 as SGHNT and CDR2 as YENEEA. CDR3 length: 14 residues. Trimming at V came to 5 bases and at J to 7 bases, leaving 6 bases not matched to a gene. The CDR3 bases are TGTGCCAGCAGCAAAAAAGACAGGGGGAATGAGCAGTTCTTC. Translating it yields CASSKKDRGNEQFF. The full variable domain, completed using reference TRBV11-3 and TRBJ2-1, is EAGVVQSPRYKIIEKKQPVAFWCNPISGHNTLYWYLQNLGQGPELLIRYENEEAVDDSQLPKDRFSAERLKGVDSTLKIQPAELGDSAVYLCASSKKDRGNEQFFGPGTRLTVL.

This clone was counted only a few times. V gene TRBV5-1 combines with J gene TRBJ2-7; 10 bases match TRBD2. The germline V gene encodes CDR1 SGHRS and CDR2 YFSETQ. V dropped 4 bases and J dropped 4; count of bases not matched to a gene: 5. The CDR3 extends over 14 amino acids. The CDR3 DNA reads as TGCGCCAGCAGCGTGGGACTAGCGAGGTACGAGCAGTACTTC. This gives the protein CASSVGLARYEQYF.

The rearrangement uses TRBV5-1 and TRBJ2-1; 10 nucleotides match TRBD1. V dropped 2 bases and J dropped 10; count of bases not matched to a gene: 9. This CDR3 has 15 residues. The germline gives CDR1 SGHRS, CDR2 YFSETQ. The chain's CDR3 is CASSFGTGADKEQFF. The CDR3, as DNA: TGCGCCAGCAGCTTCGGGACAGGGGCCGATAAAGAGCAGTTCTTC.

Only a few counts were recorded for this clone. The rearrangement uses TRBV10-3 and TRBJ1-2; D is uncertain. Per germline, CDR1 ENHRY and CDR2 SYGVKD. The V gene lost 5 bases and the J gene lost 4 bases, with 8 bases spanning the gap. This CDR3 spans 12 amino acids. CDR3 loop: CAISSDGYGYTF. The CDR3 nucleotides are TGTGCCATCAGTTCGGACGGCTATGGCTACACCTTC.

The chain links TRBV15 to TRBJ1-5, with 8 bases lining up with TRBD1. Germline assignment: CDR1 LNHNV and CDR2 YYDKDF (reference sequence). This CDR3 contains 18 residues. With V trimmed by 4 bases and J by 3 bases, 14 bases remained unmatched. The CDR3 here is CATSNFGDRTSLNQPQHF. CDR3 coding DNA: TGTGCCACCAGCAACTTTGGGGACAGGACCTCCCTCAATCAGCCCCAGCATTTT.

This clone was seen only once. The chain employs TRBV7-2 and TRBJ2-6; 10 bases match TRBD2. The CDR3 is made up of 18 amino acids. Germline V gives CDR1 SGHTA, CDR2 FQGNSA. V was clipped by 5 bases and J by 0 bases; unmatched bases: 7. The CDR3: CASSRGLALYSGANVLTF. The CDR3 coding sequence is TGTGCCAGCAGCCGGGGACTAGCGTTATACTCTGGGGCCAACGTCCTGACTTTC.

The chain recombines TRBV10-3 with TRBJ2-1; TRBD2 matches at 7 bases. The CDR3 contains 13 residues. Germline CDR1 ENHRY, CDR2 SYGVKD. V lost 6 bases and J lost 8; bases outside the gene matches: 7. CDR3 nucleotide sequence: TGTGCCATCAGCTACGGGGAGGGCTATGAGCAGTTCTTC. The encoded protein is CAISYGEGYEQFF.

CDR3 sequence reads: CASSEASGRTTQYF. In DNA, the CDR3 is TGTGCCAGCAGTGAAGCTAGCGGGAGGACCACGCAGTATTTT. The chain couples TRBV2 to TRBJ2-3; 10 nucleotides align to TRBD2. The CDR3 contains 14 residues. The J segment lost 9 bases and the V segment lost 0 bases, leaving 3 bases of the junction unmatched. From germline, CDR1 is SNHLY and CDR2 FYNNEI.

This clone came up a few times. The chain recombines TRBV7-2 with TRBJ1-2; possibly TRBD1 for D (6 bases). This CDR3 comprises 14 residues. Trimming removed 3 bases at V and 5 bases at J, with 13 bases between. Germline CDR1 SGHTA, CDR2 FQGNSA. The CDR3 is CASSFTGIQYGYTF. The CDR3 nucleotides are TGTGCCAGCAGCTTCACAGGGATACAATATGGCTACACCTTC. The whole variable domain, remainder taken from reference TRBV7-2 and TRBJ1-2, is GAGVSQSPSNKVTEKGKDVELRCDPISGHTALYWYRQSLGQGLEFLIYFQGNSAPDKSGLPSDRFSAERTGGSVSTLTIQRTQQEDSAVYLCASSFTGIQYGYTFGSGTRLTVV.

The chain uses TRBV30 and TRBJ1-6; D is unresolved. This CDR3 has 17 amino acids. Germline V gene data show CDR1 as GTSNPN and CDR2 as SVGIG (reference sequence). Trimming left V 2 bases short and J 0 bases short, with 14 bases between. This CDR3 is CAWSSRPSSSYNSPLHF. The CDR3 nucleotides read TGTGCCTGGAGTTCCCGGCCGTCGAGCTCCTATAATTCACCCCTCCACTTT.

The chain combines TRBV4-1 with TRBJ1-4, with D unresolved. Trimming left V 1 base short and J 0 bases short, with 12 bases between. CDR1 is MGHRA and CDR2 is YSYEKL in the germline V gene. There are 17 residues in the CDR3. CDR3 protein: CASSQALNSSTNEKLFF. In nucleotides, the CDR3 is TGCGCCAGCAGCCAAGCATTGAACAGCTCAACTAATGAAAAACTGTTTTTT.

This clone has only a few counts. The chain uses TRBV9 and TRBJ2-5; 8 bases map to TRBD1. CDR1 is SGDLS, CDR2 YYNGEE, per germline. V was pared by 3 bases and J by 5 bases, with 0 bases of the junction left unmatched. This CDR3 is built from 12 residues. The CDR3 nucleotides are TGTGCCAGCAGCGACAGGGGGGAGACCCAGTACTTC. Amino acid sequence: CASSDRGETQYF.

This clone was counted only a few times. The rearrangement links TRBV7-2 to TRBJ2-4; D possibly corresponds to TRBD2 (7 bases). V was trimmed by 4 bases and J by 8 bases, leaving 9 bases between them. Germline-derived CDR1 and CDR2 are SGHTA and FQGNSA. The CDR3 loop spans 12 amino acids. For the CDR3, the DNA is TGTGCCAGCAGCTGGGGGGGCGACATTCAGTACTTC. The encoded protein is CASSWGGDIQYF.

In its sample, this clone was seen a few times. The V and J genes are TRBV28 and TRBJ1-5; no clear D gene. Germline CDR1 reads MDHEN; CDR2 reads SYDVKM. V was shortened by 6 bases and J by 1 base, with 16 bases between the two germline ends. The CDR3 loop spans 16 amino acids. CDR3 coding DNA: TGTGCCAGCAGGGAAATCGGGGTCGGGAGCAATCAGCCCCAGCATTTT. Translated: CASREIGVGSNQPQHF.

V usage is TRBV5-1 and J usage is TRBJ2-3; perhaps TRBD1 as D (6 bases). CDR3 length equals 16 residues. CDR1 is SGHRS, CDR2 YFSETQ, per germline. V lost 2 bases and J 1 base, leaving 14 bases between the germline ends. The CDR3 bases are TGCGCCAGCAGCTTCGGACAGATGGGACGCACAGATACGCAGTATTTT. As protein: CASSFGQMGRTDTQYF.

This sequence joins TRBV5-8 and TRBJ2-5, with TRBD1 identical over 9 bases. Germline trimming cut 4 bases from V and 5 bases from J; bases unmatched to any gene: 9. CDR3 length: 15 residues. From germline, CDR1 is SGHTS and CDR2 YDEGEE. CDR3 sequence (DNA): TGTGCCAGCAGCGGACAGGGGCGGACTAGGGAGACCCAGTACTTC. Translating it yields CASSGQGRTRETQYF.

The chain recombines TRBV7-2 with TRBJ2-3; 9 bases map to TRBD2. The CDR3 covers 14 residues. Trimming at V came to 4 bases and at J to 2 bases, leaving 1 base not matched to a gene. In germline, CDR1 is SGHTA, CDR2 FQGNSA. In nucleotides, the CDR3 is TGTGCCAGCAGCTCTAGCGGGAACACAGATACGCAGTATTTT. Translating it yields CASSSSGNTDTQYF. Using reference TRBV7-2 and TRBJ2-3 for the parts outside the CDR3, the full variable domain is GAGVSQSPSNKVTEKGKDVELRCDPISGHTALYWYRQSLGQGLEFLIYFQGNSAPDKSGLPSDRFSAERTGGSVSTLTIQRTQQEDSAVYLCASSSSGNTDTQYFGPGTRLTVL.

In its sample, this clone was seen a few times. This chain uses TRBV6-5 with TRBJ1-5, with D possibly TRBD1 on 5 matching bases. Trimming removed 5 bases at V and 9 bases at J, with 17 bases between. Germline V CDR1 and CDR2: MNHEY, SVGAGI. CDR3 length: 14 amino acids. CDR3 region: CASSTSTAVRPQHF. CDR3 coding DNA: TGTGCCAGCAGTACCTCGACAGCGGTGAGGCCCCAGCATTTT.

The CDR3 loop is CASSLQLNNEQFF. Written as DNA, the CDR3 is TGTGCCAGCAGCCTGCAACTTAACAATGAGCAGTTCTTC. This sequence joins TRBV11-3 and TRBJ2-1; D unclear. CDR1 is SGHNT, CDR2 YENEEA, per germline. V lost 5 bases to trimming and J lost 5 bases, with 10 bases between them. The CDR3 contains 13 residues.

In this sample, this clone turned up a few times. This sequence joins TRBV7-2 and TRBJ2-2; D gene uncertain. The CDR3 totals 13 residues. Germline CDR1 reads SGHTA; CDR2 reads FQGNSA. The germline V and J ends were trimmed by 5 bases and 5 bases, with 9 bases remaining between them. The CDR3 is CASSTSKTGELFF. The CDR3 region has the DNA TGTGCCAGCAGCACTTCCAAGACCGGGGAGCTGTTTTTT.

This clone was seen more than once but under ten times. The CDR3 loop reads CASHRMDRVTRTPYEQYF. DNA of the CDR3: TGTGCCAGCCATCGCATGGACAGGGTCACTCGGACGCCCTACGAGCAGTACTTC. This chain uses TRBV6-4 with TRBJ2-7; 8 bases match TRBD1. Germline loops: CDR1 MRHNA, CDR2 SNTAGT. This CDR3 spans 18 amino acids. The V gene end was trimmed by 8 bases and the J gene end by 2 bases; junction bases not matched to a gene: 20.

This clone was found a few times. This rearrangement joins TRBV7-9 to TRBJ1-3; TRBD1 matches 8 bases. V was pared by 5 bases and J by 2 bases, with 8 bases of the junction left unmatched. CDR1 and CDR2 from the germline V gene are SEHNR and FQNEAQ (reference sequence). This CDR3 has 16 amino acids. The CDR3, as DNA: TGTGCCAGCAGCGTACTCCAGGACAGGGCTGGAAACACCATATATTTT. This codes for CASSVLQDRAGNTIYF.

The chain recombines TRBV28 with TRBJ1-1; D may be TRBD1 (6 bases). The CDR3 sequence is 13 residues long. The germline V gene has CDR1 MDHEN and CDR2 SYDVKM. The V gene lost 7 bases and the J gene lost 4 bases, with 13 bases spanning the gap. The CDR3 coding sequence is TGTGCCAGCAATCACGGGGGGCGCACTGAAGCTTTCTTT. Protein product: CASNHGGRTEAFF.